This record concerns one T cell receptor beta chain sequence. Roughly 0.45 to 1 ug RNA was reverse transcribed with random hexamers. A single record per CDR3 protein comes from TCRdb applying MiXCR to the immunoSEQ multiplex PCR reads. The data show 230,000 or so distinct CDR3 sequences, 95% seen once. V was clipped by 5 bases and J by 1 base, with 11 bases between them. CDR1 is MNHNY, CDR2 SVGAGI, per germline (reference sequence). The CDR3 has 14 amino acids. The data derive from a study of CD8 T cells in Susac syndrome. CD8+ and CD4+ T cells circulating in blood were sequenced for TCR beta. The study used treatment-naive patients who had stable or active relapsing-remitting disease as multiple sclerosis controls. TEMRA cells were enriched by FACS, while CD8+ and CD4+ T cells were obtained through a negative isolation that was performed magnetically.

This chain joins TRBV6-6 and TRBJ1-1; D is uncertain. This clonotype was obtained from a human donor with multiple sclerosis. Specimen: CD4+ T cells from PBMCs. Written as DNA, the CDR3 is TGTGCCAGCAGTGCCAGTTTGAAGAACACTGAAGCTTTCTTT. Protein sequence: CASSASLKNTEAFF.